The 29 T cell receptor beta chains listed next were all sequenced from one sample in a study of shared clonotypes between healthy human individuals. Clones were read by immunoSEQ multiplex PCR, and TCRdb kept only the in-frame ones, dropping some. The sample gives 2.3 million or so clones, more than 85% of which show up once; under 0.45% is in the top ten. The specimen sequenced was naive CD4+ T cells from PBMCs. The subset: CD45RA+ positively selected. These receptors were collected from a man aged 18 to 29 in good health. Some clones in this sample may be carry-over from other donors' samples.

The J gene is TRBJ2-3, the V gene TRBV1; TRBD1 is the table's D call and was not checked against the DNA. TRBV1 is a pseudogene segment. This CDR3 comprises 23 residues. The chain's CDR3 is CTSNRSQDLSPGQGRRFTDTQYF. CDR3 DNA: TGCACCAGCAACCGCAGCCAAGATCTTTCTCCGGGACAGGGGAGAAGATTCACAGATACGCAGTATTTT.

The chain links TRBV2 to TRBJ2-5; maybe TRBD1 (6 bases). The better agreement between TRBJ2-7 and the DNA end casts doubt on the J call. The germline V gene has CDR1 SNHLY and CDR2 FYNNEI. The CDR3 runs 12 residues. The CDR3 reads CASREQGLEQYF. DNA for the CDR3: TGTGCCAGCAGAGAACAGGGCCTCGAGCAGTACTTC.

A note on this clone: A junction end diverges from the germline sequence, so it may reflect a read error. The V and J genes are TRBV6-5 and TRBJ2-3, with unresolved D. Germline-derived CDR1 and CDR2 are MNHEY and SVGAGI. The CDR3 covers 13 residues. The CDR3: CASNRPGTDTQYF. The DNA of the CDR3 is TGTGCCAGCAACCGCCCCGGCACCGATACGCAGTATTTT.

This rearrangement joins TRBV2 to TRBJ1-1, with D uncertain. V was clipped by 1 base and J by 1 base, with 10 bases between them. Germline CDR1 and CDR2: SNHLY and FYNNEI. This CDR3 contains 15 residues. The CDR3 DNA reads TGTGCCAGCAGTGAAGAGTTAGGAGCGAACACTGAAGCTTTCTTT. It yields the protein CASSEELGANTEAFF.

This chain joins TRBV18 and TRBJ2-1, with a tentative D call TRBD2 (6 bases). This CDR3 spans 17 amino acids. Germline CDR1 and CDR2: KGHSH and LQKENI. V lost 6 bases and J 2 bases, leaving 20 bases between the germline ends. CDR3 region: CASSPDYQGLTYNEQFF. The CDR3, as DNA: TGTGCCAGCTCTCCAGACTATCAGGGACTTACCTACAATGAGCAGTTCTTC.

In DNA, the CDR3 is TGTGCCAGCAGTCCCCTCTGGAATCAGCCCCAGCATTTT. Its translation is CASSPLWNQPQHF. The V gene is TRBV6-6, the J gene TRBJ1-5; no reliable D call. This CDR3 comprises 13 residues. The V end lost 5 bases, the J end lost 4 bases, and 9 bases lay between the germline ends. Germline CDR1 MNHNY, CDR2 SVGAGI (reference sequence).

V and J are TRBV5-1 and TRBJ1-3; D gene uncertain. Per germline, CDR1 SGHRS and CDR2 YFSETQ. The CDR3 is 15 residues long. V was trimmed by 0 bases and J by 0 bases, leaving 7 bases between them. CDR3 protein: CASSLGSVSGNTIYF. CDR3 in DNA: TGCGCCAGCAGCTTGGGGTCGGTCTCTGGAAACACCATATATTTT.

This sequence joins TRBV30 and TRBJ2-2; perhaps TRBD1 as D (6 bases). CDR1 is GTSNPN and CDR2 is SVGIG in the germline V gene (reference sequence). The CDR3 is made up of 14 amino acids. V lost 4 bases, J lost 3 bases, and 12 bases lay in between. The CDR3 DNA is TGTGCCTGGACTTGGGGACAATACACCGGGGAGCTGTTTTTT. It encodes CAWTWGQYTGELFF. Full variable domain (rest looked up from reference TRBV30 and TRBJ2-2): SQTIHQWPATLVQPVGSPLSLECTVEGTSNPNLYWYRQAAGRGLQLLFYSVGIGQISSEVPQNLSASRPQDRQFILSSKKLLLSDSGFYLCAWTWGQYTGELFFGEGSRLTVL.

This chain connects TRBV19 to TRBJ2-7; 13 nucleotides align to TRBD2. V lost 4 bases to trimming and J lost 6 bases; unmatched junction nucleotides: 6. CDR1 and CDR2 (germline): LNHDA, SQIVND (reference sequence). This CDR3 is built from 15 residues. The CDR3 coding sequence is TGTGCCAGTAGTACATGGACTAGCGGGAGTGTCGAGCAGTACTTC. Amino acid sequence: CASSTWTSGSVEQYF.

The J gene is TRBJ2-4, the V gene TRBV28; D gene unclear. The germline gives CDR1 MDHEN, CDR2 SYDVKM. CDR3 length: 17 amino acids. V was clipped by 5 bases and J by 0 bases, with 17 bases between them. CDR3 protein: CASSLKRAVLAKNIQYF. Written as DNA, the CDR3 is TGTGCCAGCAGTCTAAAAAGGGCGGTTCTAGCCAAAAACATTCAGTACTTC. Full variable domain (rest looked up from reference TRBV28 and TRBJ2-4): DVKVTQSSRYLVKRTGEKVFLECVQDMDHENMFWYRQDPGLGLRLIYFSYDVKMKEKGDIPEGYSVSREKKERFSLILESASTNQTSMYLCASSLKRAVLAKNIQYFGAGTRLSVL.

Comments on this clone: This same CDR3 is encoded by further DNA sequences in the sample. The DNA for the CDR3 is TGTGCCAGCAGCTTAACTGCAGATACGCAGTATTTT. It translates to CASSLTADTQYF. The rearrangement links TRBV7-2 to TRBJ2-3; no definite D call. CDR1 and CDR2 from the germline V gene are SGHTA and FQGNSA. The V end was cut by 2 bases, the J end by 4 bases, with 4 bases between. This CDR3 spans 12 amino acids.

The CDR3 spells CASSWGLADSTDTQYF. The CDR3 nucleotides read TGTGCCAGCAGTTGGGGACTAGCGGATAGCACAGATACGCAGTATTTT. This sequence joins TRBV28 and TRBJ2-3; TRBD2 matches 11 bases. This CDR3 is built from 16 residues. J was trimmed by 0 bases and V by 4 bases; bases with no gene match: 3. Germline CDR1 MDHEN, CDR2 SYDVKM. Supplemented by reference TRBV28 and TRBJ2-3, the full variable domain reads DVKVTQSSRYLVKRTGEKVFLECVQDMDHENMFWYRQDPGLGLRLIYFSYDVKMKEKGDIPEGYSVSREKKERFSLILESASTNQTSMYLCASSWGLADSTDTQYFGPGTRLTVL.

V usage is TRBV6-1 and J usage is TRBJ1-2, with D maybe TRBD1 (5 bases). CDR3 length: 15 amino acids. Trimming took off 2 bases at V and 7 bases at J, with 17 bases between the two ends. The V gene's germline CDR1 is MNHNS and CDR2 SASEGT. The CDR3 is CASSEKWTGGSGYTF. CDR3 in DNA: TGTGCCAGCAGTGAAAAGTGGACCGGGGGGAGTGGCTACACCTTC.

The V gene is TRBV5-1, the J gene TRBJ2-2; TRBD2 is a possible D gene (6 bases). The CDR3 extends over 16 amino acids. V was trimmed by 4 bases and J by 4 bases, leaving 17 bases between them. CDR1 and CDR2 from the germline V gene are SGHRS and YFSETQ. The chain's CDR3 is CASSRAGLATTGELFF. The CDR3 nucleotides read TGCGCCAGCAGCAGGGCGGGGCTAGCGACCACCGGGGAGCTGTTTTTT.

This chain joins TRBV9 and TRBJ2-1; D ambiguous. This CDR3 spans 15 amino acids. The germline CDR1 and CDR2 sequences are SGDLS and YYNGEE. Trimming removed 0 bases from V and 5 bases from J, with 12 bases in between. The CDR3 DNA reads as TGTGCCAGCAGCGTAGCTCCTGGCGGCAACAATGAGCAGTTCTTC. As protein: CASSVAPGGNNEQFF.

This chain uses TRBV28 with TRBJ2-7; D gene unclear. V was trimmed by 6 bases and J by 0 bases, leaving 15 bases between them. CDR3 length equals 15 residues. The germline V gene has CDR1 MDHEN and CDR2 SYDVKM. CDR3 in amino acids: CASRPSGRSSYEQYF. CDR3 bases: TGTGCCAGCAGGCCCTCTGGGCGCAGCTCCTACGAGCAGTACTTC.

This chain connects TRBV7-8 to TRBJ2-2; perhaps TRBD2 as D (6 bases). CDR1 and CDR2 from the germline V gene are SGHVS and FQNEAQ. The V gene lost 3 bases and the J gene lost 1 base, with 15 bases spanning the gap. This CDR3 comprises 17 residues. The CDR3 here is CASSFAIAEVNTGELFF. In DNA form, the CDR3 reads TGTGCCAGCAGCTTTGCGATAGCGGAAGTGAACACCGGGGAGCTGTTTTTT.

The rearrangement joins TRBV25-1 to TRBJ1-1; 9 nucleotides line up with TRBD1. The CDR3 totals 15 residues. With V trimmed by 6 bases and J by 1 base, 6 bases remained unmatched. CDR1 is MGHDK and CDR2 is SYGVNS in the germline V gene. This chain's CDR3 is CASRATGGSNTEAFF. The CDR3 bases are TGTGCCAGCAGAGCGACAGGGGGTTCGAACACTGAAGCTTTCTTT.

The chain employs TRBV7-8 and TRBJ2-1; D unclear. The CDR3 has 13 residues. Trimming shortened V by 4 bases and J by 3 bases, and 7 bases separated the two germline ends. The V gene's germline CDR1 is SGHVS and CDR2 FQNEAQ. The DNA of the CDR3 is TGTGCCAGCAGCTCGGACCTCTACAATGAGCAGTTCTTC. This gives the protein CASSSDLYNEQFF.

CDR3 region: CASRGSPSYEQYF. Here the CDR3 DNA reads TGTGCCAGCAGGGGTTCCCCCTCCTACGAGCAGTACTTC. V and J are TRBV6-6 and TRBJ2-7; D gene unclear. The V end lost 6 bases, the J end lost 0 bases, and 9 bases lay between the germline ends. Germline CDR1 and CDR2: MNHNY and SVGAGI (reference sequence). The CDR3 is 13 residues long.

The CDR3 sequence: CAWSVGQGWGQPQHF. Here the CDR3 DNA reads TGTGCCTGGAGTGTAGGCCAGGGGTGGGGTCAGCCCCAGCATTTT. V usage is TRBV30 and J usage is TRBJ1-5, with D perhaps matching TRBD1 (6 bases). CDR1 and CDR2 from the germline V gene are GTSNPN and SVGIG (reference sequence). The CDR3 is 15 amino acids. Trimming removed 0 bases from V and 6 bases from J, with 15 bases in between. Looking up the rest from reference TRBV30 and TRBJ1-5 gives the full variable domain: SQTIHQWPATLVQPVGSPLSLECTVEGTSNPNLYWYRQAAGRGLQLLFYSVGIGQISSEVPQNLSASRPQDRQFILSSKKLLLSDSGFYLCAWSVGQGWGQPQHFGDGTRLSIL.

The chain couples TRBV15 to TRBJ2-7; 7 bases line up with TRBD2. V gave up 0 bases and J gave up 6 bases; unmatched junction bases: 8. CDR1 and CDR2 (germline): LNHNV, YYDKDF (reference sequence). This CDR3 comprises 15 residues. CDR3 coding DNA: TGTGCCACCAGCAGAGACCCGATGGGGGGGGGCGAGCAGTACTTC. This encodes CATSRDPMGGGEQYF.

The chain has TRBV27 and TRBJ2-5; D ambiguous. There are 14 residues in the CDR3. Germline V CDR1 and CDR2: MNHEY, SMNVEV (reference sequence). Trimming took 5 bases from V and 5 from J, leaving 15 bases between them. The CDR3 spells CASSPAPMLETQYF. The CDR3 DNA is TGTGCCAGCAGTCCCGCCCCCATGTTGGAGACCCAGTACTTC.

The rearrangement joins TRBV11-3 to TRBJ2-7; 9 positions agree with TRBD1. The CDR3 contains 18 residues. Germline CDR1 is SGHNT and CDR2 is YENEEA. With 5 bases clipped from V and 4 bases from J, the junction kept 18 bases outside the gene matches. The CDR3 is CASSPKRMRDRARYEQYF. In DNA, the CDR3 is TGTGCCAGCAGCCCAAAGCGCATGCGGGACAGGGCTCGATACGAGCAGTACTTC.

This clone has just one count. The V and J genes are TRBV28 and TRBJ2-7; the D is unclear. Germline V gene data show CDR1 as MDHEN and CDR2 as SYDVKM. V dropped 4 bases and J dropped 2 bases, with 6 bases sitting between them. This CDR3 spans 12 amino acids. The CDR3 DNA is TGTGCCAGCAGTTCCAGTACCTACGAGCAGTACTTC. Translated: CASSSSTYEQYF.

V usage is TRBV6-6 and J usage is TRBJ1-5, with D perhaps TRBD1 (5 bases). Trimming cost V 6 bases and J 0 bases, with 15 bases left between them. This CDR3 comprises 16 residues. CDR1 is MNHNY and CDR2 is SVGAGI in the germline V gene (reference sequence). The CDR3 sequence: CASRIGGGTSNQPQHF. CDR3 coding DNA: TGTGCCAGCAGGATTGGGGGGGGTACTAGCAATCAGCCCCAGCATTTT.

The J gene is TRBJ1-4, the V gene TRBV5-4; D unresolved. This CDR3 comprises 16 residues. Germline lookup yields CDR1 SGHNT and CDR2 YYREEE (reference sequence). V was clipped by 4 bases and J by 5 bases, with 18 bases between them. CDR3 protein: CASSHGPAIGNEKLFF. CDR3 DNA sequence: TGTGCCAGCAGCCACGGGCCCGCGATTGGGAATGAAAAACTGTTTTTT.

The chain uses TRBV6-5 and TRBJ1-1; D gene uncertain. The germline V gene has CDR1 MNHEY and CDR2 SVGAGI. The V end lost 5 bases, the J end lost 4 bases, and 8 bases lay between the germline ends. CDR3 length equals 12 residues. In DNA form, the CDR3 reads TGTGCCAGCAGTCCCGGTTTCACTGAAGCTTTCTTT. Translating it yields CASSPGFTEAFF.

The chain joins TRBV5-1 to TRBJ1-2; 9 positions agree with TRBD1. The CDR3 loop spans 15 amino acids. In germline, CDR1 is SGHRS, CDR2 YFSETQ. V lost 2 bases, J lost 7 bases, and 9 bases stayed unmatched. CDR3 in DNA: TGCGCCAGCAGCTTTGCCGGGACAGGGAAAGGTGGCTACACCTTC. It encodes CASSFAGTGKGGYTF.